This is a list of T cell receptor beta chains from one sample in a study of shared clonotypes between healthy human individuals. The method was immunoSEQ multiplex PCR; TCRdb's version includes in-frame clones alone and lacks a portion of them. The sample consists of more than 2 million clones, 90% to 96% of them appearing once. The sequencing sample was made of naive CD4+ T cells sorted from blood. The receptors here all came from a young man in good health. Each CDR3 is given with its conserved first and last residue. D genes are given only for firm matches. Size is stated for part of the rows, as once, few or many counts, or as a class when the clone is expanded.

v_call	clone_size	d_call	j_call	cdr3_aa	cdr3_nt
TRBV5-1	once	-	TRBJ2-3	CASSPGVGSGNTQYF	TGCGCCAGCAGCCCCGGAGTGGGAAGCGGTAATACGCAGTATTTT
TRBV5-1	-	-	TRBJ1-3	CASSLERDGSGNTIYF	TGCGCCAGCAGCTTGGAGCGGGACGGCTCTGGAAACACCATATATTTT
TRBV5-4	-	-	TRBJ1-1	CASTTGVRTEAFF	TGTGCCAGCACGACAGGAGTAAGGACTGAAGCTTTCTTT
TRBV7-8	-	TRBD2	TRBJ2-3	CASGHGRGADTQYF	TGTGCCAGCGGCCACGGGAGGGGGGCAGATACGCAGTATTTT
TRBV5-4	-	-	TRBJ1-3	CASSFTGLENTIYF	TGTGCCAGCAGCTTTACAGGGTTAGAAAACACCATATATTTT
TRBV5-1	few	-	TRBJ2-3	CASSLGASTDTQYF	TGCGCCAGCAGCTTGGGAGCTAGCACAGATACGCAGTATTTT
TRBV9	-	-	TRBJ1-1	CARIAGENTEAFF	TGTGCCCGAATAGCGGGGGAGAACACTGAAGCTTTCTTT
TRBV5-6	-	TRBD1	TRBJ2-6	CASSFGTALSGANVLTF	TGTGCCAGCAGCTTTGGGACAGCCCTCTCTGGGGCCAACGTCCTGACTTTC
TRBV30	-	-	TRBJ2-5	CAWGPGRAAETQYF	TGTGCCTGGGGACCGGGCCGCGCGGCGGAGACCCAGTACTTC
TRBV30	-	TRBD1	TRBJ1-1	CAWVWDREPIAFF	TGTGCCTGGGTGTGGGACAGGGAACCCATTGCTTTCTTT
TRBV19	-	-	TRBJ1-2	CASSPGAGRYGYTF	TGTGCCAGTAGTCCCGGGGCAGGACGCTATGGCTACACCTTC
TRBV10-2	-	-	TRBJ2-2	CASSEIRTGELFF	TGCGCCAGCAGTGAGATAAGGACCGGGGAGCTGTTTTTT
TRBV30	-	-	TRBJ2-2	CAWSVKAAGELFF	TGTGCCTGGAGTGTAAAGGCGGCCGGGGAGCTGTTTTTT
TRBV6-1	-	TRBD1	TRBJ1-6	CASSVGTAYNSPLHF	TGTGCCAGCAGTGTAGGGACAGCTTATAATTCACCCCTCCACTTT
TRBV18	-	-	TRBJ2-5	CASSASAGWETQYF	TGTGCCAGCTCAGCCTCAGCGGGCTGGGAGACCCAGTACTTC
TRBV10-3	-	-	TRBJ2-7	CASGRISGYEQYF	TGTGCCAGCGGACGGATATCAGGATACGAGCAGTACTTC
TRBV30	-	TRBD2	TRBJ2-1	CARTGGPYNEQFF	TGTGCGCGGACGGGGGGGCCCTACAATGAGCAGTTCTTC
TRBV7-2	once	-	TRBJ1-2	CASSPGPGSYGYTF	TGTGCCAGCAGCCCCGGACCAGGGTCATATGGCTACACCTTC
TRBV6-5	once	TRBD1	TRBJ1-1	CASSPPGQGGEAFF	TGTGCCAGCAGTCCACCGGGACAGGGGGGTGAAGCTTTCTTT
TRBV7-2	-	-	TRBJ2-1	CASSPLGTGGYEQFF	TGTGCCAGCAGCCCCCTGGGGACGGGTGGGTATGAGCAGTTCTTC
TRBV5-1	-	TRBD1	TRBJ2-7	CASSYGQATNEQYF	TGCGCCAGCAGCTACGGACAGGCTACCAACGAGCAGTACTTC
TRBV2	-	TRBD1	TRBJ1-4	CASSGAGGFNEKLFF	TGTGCCAGCAGTGGCGCAGGGGGTTTTAATGAAAAACTGTTTTTT
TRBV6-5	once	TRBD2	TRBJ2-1	CASSPGLADKYEQFF	TGTGCCAGCAGCCCGGGACTAGCGGATAAATATGAGCAGTTCTTC
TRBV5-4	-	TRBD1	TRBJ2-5	CASSLTGAETQYF	TGTGCCAGCAGCTTAACAGGGGCGGAGACCCAGTACTTC
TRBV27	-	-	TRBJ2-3	CATRGGATSTDTQYF	TGTGCCACGCGTGGGGGGGCTACTAGCACAGATACGCAGTATTTT
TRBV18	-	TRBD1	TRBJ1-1	CASSSGVGQGNTEAFF	TGTGCCAGCTCATCAGGTGTAGGACAGGGGAACACTGAAGCTTTCTTT
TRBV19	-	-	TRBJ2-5	CASTEGQGGTQYF	TGTGCCAGTACCGAGGGGCAGGGAGGGACCCAGTACTTC
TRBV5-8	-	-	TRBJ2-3	CASSLEGGSTDTQYF	TGTGCCAGCAGCTTGGAAGGGGGTAGCACAGATACGCAGTATTTT
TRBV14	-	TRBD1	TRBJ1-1	CASSRRGLGDTEAFF	TGTGCCAGCAGCCGCAGGGGGCTCGGGGACACTGAAGCTTTCTTT
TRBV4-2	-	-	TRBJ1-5	CASSQEQGFQPQHF	TGTGCCAGCAGCCAAGAACAGGGTTTTCAGCCCCAGCATTTT
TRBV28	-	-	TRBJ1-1	CASITNTEAFF	TGTGCCAGCATTACGAACACTGAAGCTTTCTTT
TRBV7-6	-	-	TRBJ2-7	CASSLERGSYEQYF	TGTGCCAGCAGCTTAGAGCGAGGCAGCTACGAGCAGTACTTC
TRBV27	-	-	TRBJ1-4	CASSLYRETNEKLFF	TGTGCCAGCAGTCTATACAGGGAAACTAATGAAAAACTGTTTTTT
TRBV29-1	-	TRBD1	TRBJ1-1	CSVDRGLTEAFF	TGCAGCGTAGACAGGGGGCTCACTGAAGCTTTCTTT
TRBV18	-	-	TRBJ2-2	CASSSTRAGELFF	TGTGCCAGCTCATCCACTCGGGCCGGGGAGCTGTTTTTT
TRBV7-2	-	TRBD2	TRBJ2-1	CASSLGLADYNEQFF	TGTGCCAGCAGCTTAGGTCTAGCGGACTACAATGAGCAGTTCTTC
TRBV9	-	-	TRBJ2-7	CASTPEPGNSYEQYF	TGTGCCAGCACCCCTGAGCCAGGGAACTCCTACGAGCAGTACTTC
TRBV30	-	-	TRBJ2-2	CAWSVRASGELFF	TGTGCCTGGAGTGTAAGAGCGTCCGGGGAGCTGTTTTTT
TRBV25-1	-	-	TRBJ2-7	CASSEDYEQYF	TGTGCCAGCAGTGAGGACTACGAGCAGTACTTC
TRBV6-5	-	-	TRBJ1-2	CASSRRWDYGYTF	TGTGCCAGCAGCCGGCGGTGGGACTATGGCTACACCTTC
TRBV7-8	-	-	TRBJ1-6	CASSLASGRNSPLHF	TGTGCCAGCAGCTTAGCGAGCGGGAGAAATTCACCCCTCCACTTT
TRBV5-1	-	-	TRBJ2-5	CASSLETETQYF	TGCGCCAGCAGCTTGGAAACAGAGACCCAGTACTTC
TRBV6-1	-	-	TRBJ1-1	CASSVFGQNTEAFF	TGTGCCAGCAGCGTATTCGGACAGAACACTGAAGCTTTCTTT
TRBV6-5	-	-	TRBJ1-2	CASSYSPGRGYTF	TGTGCCAGCAGTTACTCACCAGGCCGTGGCTACACCTTC
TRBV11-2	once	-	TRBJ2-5	CASSLPRIPGQKRETQYF	TGTGCCAGCAGCTTACCGAGAATCCCGGGACAAAAGAGAGAGACCCAGTACTTC
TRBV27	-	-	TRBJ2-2	CASKGLLNTGELFF	TGTGCCAGCAAGGGACTGCTGAACACCGGGGAGCTGTTTTTT
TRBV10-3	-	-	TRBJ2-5	CAISGRFQETQYF	TGTGCCATCAGTGGCCGGTTCCAAGAGACCCAGTACTTC
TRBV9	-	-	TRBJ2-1	CASSVVGGPSYEQFF	TGTGCCAGCAGCGTAGTCGGGGGGCCGAGCTATGAGCAGTTCTTC
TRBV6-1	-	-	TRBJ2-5	CASSRGPQETQYF	TGTGCCAGCAGTCGGGGTCCCCAAGAGACCCAGTACTTC
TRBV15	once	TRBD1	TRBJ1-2	CATSHPGQIGYGYTF	TGTGCCACCTCCCATCCGGGACAGATCGGCTATGGCTACACCTTC
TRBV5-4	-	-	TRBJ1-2	CASSLTENYGYTF	TGTGCCAGCAGCTTAACAGAGAACTATGGCTACACCTTC
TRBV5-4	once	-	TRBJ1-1	CASSLVEGGTEAFF	TGTGCCAGCAGCTTGGTGGAGGGCGGGACTGAAGCTTTCTTT
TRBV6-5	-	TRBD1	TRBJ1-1	CASSYSYSGTEGEAFF	TGTGCCAGCAGTTACTCCTACTCCGGGACAGAGGGAGAAGCTTTCTTT
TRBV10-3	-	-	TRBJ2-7	CAISDQSSYEQYF	TGTGCCATCAGTGACCAGAGTTCCTACGAGCAGTACTTC
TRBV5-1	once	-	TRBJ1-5	CASSLDEGSNQPQHF	TGCGCCAGCAGCTTGGACGAAGGGAGCAATCAGCCCCAGCATTTT
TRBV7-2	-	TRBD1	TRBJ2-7	CASSLNRGPDEQYF	TGTGCCAGCAGCTTGAACAGGGGGCCCGACGAGCAGTACTTC